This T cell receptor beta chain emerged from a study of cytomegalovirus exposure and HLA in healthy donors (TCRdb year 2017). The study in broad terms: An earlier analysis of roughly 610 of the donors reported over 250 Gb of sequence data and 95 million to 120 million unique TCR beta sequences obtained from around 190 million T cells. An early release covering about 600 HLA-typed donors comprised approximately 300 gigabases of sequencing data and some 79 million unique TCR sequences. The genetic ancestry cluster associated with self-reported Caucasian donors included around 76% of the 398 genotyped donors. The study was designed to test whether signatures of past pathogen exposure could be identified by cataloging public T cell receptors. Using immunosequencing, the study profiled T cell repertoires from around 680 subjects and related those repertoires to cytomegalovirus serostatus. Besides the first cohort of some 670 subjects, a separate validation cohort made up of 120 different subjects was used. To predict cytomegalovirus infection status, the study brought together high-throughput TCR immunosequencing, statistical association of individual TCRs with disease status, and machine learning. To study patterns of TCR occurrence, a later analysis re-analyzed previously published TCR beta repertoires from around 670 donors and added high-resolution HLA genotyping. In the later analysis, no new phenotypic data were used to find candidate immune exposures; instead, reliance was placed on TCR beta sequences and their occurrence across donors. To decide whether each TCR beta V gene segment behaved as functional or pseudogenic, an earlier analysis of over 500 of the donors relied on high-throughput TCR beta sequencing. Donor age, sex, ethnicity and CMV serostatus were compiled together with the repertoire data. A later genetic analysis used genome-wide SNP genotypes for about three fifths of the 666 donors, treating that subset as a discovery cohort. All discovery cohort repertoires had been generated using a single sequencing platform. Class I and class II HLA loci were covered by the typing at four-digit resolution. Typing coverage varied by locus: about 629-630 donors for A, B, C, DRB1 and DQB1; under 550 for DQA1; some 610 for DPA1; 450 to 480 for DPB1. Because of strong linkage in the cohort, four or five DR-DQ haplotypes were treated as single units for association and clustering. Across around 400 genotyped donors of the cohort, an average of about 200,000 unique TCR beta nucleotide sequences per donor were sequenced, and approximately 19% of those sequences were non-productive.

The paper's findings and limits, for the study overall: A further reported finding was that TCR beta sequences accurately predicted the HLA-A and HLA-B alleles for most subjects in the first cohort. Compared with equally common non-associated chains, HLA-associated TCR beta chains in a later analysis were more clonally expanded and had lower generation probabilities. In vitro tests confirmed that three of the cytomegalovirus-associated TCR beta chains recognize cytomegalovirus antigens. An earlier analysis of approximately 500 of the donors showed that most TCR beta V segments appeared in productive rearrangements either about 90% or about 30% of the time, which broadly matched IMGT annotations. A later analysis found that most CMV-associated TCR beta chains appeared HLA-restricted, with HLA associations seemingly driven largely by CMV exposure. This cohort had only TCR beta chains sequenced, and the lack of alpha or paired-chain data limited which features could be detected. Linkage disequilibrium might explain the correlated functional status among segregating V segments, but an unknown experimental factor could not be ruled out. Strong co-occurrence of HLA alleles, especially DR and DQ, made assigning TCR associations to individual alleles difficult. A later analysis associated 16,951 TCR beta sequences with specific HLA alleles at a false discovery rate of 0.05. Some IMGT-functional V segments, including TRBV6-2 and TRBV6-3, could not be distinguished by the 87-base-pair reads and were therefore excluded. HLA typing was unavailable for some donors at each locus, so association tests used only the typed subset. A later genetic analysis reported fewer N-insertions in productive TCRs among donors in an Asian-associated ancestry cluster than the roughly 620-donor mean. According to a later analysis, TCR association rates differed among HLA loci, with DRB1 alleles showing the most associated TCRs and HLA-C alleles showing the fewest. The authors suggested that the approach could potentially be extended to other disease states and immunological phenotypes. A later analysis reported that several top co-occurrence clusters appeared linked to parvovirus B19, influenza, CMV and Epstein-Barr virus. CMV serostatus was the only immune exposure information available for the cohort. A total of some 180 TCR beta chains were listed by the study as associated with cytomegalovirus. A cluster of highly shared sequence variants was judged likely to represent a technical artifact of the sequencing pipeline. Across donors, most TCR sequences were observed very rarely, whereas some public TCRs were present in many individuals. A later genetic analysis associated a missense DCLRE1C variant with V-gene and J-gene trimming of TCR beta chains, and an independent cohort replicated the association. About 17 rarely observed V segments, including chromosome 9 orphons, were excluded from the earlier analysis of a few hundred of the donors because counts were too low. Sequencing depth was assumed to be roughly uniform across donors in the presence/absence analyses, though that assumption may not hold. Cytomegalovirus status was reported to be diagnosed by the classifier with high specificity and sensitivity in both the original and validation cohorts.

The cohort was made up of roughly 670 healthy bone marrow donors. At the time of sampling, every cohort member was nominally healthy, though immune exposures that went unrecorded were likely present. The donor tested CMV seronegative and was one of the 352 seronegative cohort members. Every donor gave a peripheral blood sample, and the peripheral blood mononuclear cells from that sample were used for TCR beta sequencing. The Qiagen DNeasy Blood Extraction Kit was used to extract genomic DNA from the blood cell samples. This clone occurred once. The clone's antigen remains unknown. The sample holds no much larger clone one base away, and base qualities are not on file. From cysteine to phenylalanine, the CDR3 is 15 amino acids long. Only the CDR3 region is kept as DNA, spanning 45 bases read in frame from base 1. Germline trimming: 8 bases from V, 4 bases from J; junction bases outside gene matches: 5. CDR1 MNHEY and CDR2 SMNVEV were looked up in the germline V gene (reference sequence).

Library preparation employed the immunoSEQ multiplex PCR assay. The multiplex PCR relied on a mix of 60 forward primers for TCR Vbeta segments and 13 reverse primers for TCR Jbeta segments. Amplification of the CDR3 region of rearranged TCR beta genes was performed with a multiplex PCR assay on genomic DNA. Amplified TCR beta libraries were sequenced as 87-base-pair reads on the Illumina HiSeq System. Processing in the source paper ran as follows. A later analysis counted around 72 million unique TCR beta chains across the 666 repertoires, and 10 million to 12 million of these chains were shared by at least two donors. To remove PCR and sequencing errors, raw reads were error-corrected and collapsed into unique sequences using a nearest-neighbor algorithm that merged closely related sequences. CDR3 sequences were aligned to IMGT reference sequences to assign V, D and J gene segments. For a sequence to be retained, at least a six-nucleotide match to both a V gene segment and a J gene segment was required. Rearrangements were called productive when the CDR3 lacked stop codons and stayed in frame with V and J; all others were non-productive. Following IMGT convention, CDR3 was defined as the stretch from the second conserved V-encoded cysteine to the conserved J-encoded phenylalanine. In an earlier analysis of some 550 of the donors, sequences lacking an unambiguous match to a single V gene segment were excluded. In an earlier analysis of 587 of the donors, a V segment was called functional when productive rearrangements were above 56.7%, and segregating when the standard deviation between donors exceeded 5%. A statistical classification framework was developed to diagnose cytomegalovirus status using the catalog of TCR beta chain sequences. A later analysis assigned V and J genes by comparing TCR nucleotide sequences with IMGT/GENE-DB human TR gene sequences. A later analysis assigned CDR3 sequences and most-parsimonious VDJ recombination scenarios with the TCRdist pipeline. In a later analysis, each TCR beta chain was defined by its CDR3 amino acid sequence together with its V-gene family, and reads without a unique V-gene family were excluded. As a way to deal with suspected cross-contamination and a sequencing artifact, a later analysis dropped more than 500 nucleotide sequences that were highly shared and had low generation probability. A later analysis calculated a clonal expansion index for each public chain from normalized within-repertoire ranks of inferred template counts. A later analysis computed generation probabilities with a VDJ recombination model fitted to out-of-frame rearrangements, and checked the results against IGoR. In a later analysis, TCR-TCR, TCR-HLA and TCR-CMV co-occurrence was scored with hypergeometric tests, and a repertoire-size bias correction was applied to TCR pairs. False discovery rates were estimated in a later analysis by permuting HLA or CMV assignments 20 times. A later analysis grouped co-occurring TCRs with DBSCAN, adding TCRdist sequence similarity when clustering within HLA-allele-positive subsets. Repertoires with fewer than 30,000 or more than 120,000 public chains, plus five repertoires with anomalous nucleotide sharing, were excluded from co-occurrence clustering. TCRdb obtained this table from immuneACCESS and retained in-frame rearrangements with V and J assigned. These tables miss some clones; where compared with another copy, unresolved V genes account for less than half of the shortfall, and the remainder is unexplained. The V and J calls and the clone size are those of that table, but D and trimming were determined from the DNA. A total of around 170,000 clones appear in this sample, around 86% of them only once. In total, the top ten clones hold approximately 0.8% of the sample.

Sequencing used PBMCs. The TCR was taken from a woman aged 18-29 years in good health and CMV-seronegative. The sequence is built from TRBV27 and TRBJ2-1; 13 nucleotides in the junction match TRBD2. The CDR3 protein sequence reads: CASCTSGRGYNEQFF. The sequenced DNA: TGTGCCAGCTGCACTAGCGGGAGGGGATACAATGAGCAGTTCTTC.